A selection of T cell receptor beta chains follows, all from one sample in a study of patients and donors after allogeneic stem cell transplantation. Each CDR3 protein gets one entry after TCRdb re-called the RT-PCR reads with MiXCR. The sample lists 900,000 to 1,000,000 distinct CDR3 sequences; roughly 18% were seen once. The sample consisted of blood, either unsorted or a sorted T cell fraction (not recorded which). The source is a human donor who was either an allogeneic HSCT recipient or a stem cell or donor lymphocyte infusion donor (not recorded which). It is not recorded whose cells these are; they may come from a transplant donor. Both conserved end residues are part of each CDR3. A D gene is named only where the DNA matches it firmly. Clone size, where shown, is once, few, many, or a class for clones that have expanded.

size,D,J,length,V,CDR3,DNA
few,-,TRBJ1-1,14,TRBV5-1,CASSPGAPNTEAFF,TGCGCCAGCAGCCCGGGGGCCCCCAACACTGAAGCTTTCTTT
-,-,TRBJ2-1,17,TRBV4-2,CASSQDWARVGNNEQFF,TGTGCCAGCAGCCAAGATTGGGCAAGAGTAGGAAACAATGAGCAGTTCTTC
few,-,TRBJ2-3,17,TRBV5-4,CASSLYVGGMSTDTQYF,TGTGCCAGCAGCTTGTATGTGGGGGGTATGAGCACAGATACGCAGTATTTT
-,-,TRBJ2-7,16,TRBV6-5,CASSYSRGRASYEQYF,TGTGCCAGCAGTTACTCGCGGGGCAGGGCCTCCTACGAGCAGTACTTC
many,TRBD1,TRBJ2-3,16,TRBV20-1,CSAITPGTVRTDTQYF,TGCAGTGCTATCACCCCCGGGACAGTGCGGACAGATACGCAGTATTTT
many,-,TRBJ1-6,16,TRBV20-1,CSARDERGAYNSPLHF,TGCAGTGCTAGAGATGAAAGGGGGGCGTATAATTCACCCCTCCACTTT
many,-,TRBJ1-3,13,TRBV9,CASSVPGADTIYF,TGTGCCAGCAGCGTCCCGGGGGCAGACACCATATATTTT
-,TRBD1,TRBJ2-3,16,TRBV4-1,CASSQDRGRFSDTQYF,TGCGCCAGCAGCCAAGACAGGGGGCGCTTCTCAGATACGCAGTATTTT
few,-,TRBJ1-2,13,TRBV29-1,CSVVNTENYGYTF,TGCAGCGTTGTAAACACAGAGAACTATGGCTACACCTTC
few,TRBD1,TRBJ1-5,14,TRBV2,CASRDDRANQPQHF,TGTGCCAGCAGAGATGACAGGGCTAATCAGCCCCAGCATTTT
few,TRBD2,TRBJ2-1,12,TRBV10-3,CATSGSYNEQFF,TGTGCGACTAGCGGCTCCTACAATGAGCAGTTCTTC
-,-,TRBJ1-5,13,TRBV3-1,CASSQGGLRPQHF,TGTGCCAGCAGCCAGGGAGGGTTGAGGCCCCAGCATTTT
-,-,TRBJ2-7,14,TRBV9,CASSVTTSSYEQYF,TGTGCCAGCAGCGTAACGACTAGCTCCTACGAGCAGTACTTC
-,TRBD1,TRBJ1-5,17,TRBV7-3,CASSLRGRGLLDQPQHF,TGTGCCAGCAGCTTAAGGGGCAGGGGGTTATTAGATCAGCCCCAGCATTTT
few,TRBD2,TRBJ2-7,15,TRBV27,CASSLGSGGAYEQYF,TGTGCCAGCAGTTTAGGTAGCGGGGGGGCCTACGAGCAGTACTTC
-,TRBD1,TRBJ1-6,13,TRBV12-3/TRBV12-4,CASGQGINSPLHF,TGTGCCAGCGGACAGGGTATCAATTCACCCCTCCACTTT
few,-,TRBJ1-5,16,TRBV6-1,CASSEYPRVEVQPQHF,TGTGCCAGCAGTGAATACCCCAGGGTGGAGGTTCAGCCCCAGCATTTT
-,-,TRBJ2-3,13,TRBV20-1,CSARDWLSDTQYF,TGCAGTGCTAGAGATTGGTTATCAGATACGCAGTATTTT
-,-,TRBJ1-3,12,TRBV24-1,CATSDPKNTIYF,TGTGCCACCAGTGATCCTAAAAACACCATATATTTT
-,TRBD2,TRBJ2-1,15,TRBV5-1,CASSPASGRASEQFF,TGCGCCAGCAGCCCAGCTAGCGGGAGGGCCAGTGAGCAGTTCTTC
few,-,TRBJ2-7,14,TRBV5-1,CASSLEGFSYEQYF,TGCGCCAGCAGCTTGGAGGGATTCTCCTACGAGCAGTACTTC
-,-,TRBJ2-3,14,TRBV5-1,CASSIWTQTDTQYF,TGCGCCAGCAGCATATGGACCCAGACAGATACGCAGTATTTT
-,-,TRBJ1-3,16,TRBV5-5,CASNDAAGYSGNTIYF,TGTGCCAGCAACGACGCGGCAGGCTACTCTGGAAACACCATATATTTT
-,TRBD2,TRBJ2-7,13,TRBV20-1,CSAKVQRGYEQYF,TGCAGTGCTAAGGTCCAGCGGGGTTACGAGCAGTACTTC
-,TRBD2,TRBJ2-5,16,TRBV12-3/TRBV12-4,CASSLELAGGQETQYF,TGTGCCAGCAGTTTAGAGCTAGCGGGGGGGCAAGAGACCCAGTACTTC
-,-,TRBJ2-2,13,TRBV12-3/TRBV12-4,CASSGGWRGQLFF,TGTGCCAGCAGTGGGGGATGGAGGGGGCAGCTGTTTTTT
-,-,TRBJ2-2,16,TRBV4-3,CASSQEASGYTGELFF,TGCGCCAGCAGCCAAGAGGCGAGCGGCTACACCGGGGAGCTGTTTTTT
few,TRBD1,TRBJ1-2,14,TRBV7-9,CASSETGGYYGYTF,TGTGCCAGCAGCGAGACAGGGGGCTACTATGGCTACACCTTC